This section outlines one T cell receptor (beta chain) sequence together with its context. This clone's antigen is unknown. No clone much larger than this one lies a single base away; base qualities are absent. This record belongs to a study of technical replicates of blood from a few donors (dated 2017 in TCRdb). The method behind the library was the immunoSEQ multiplex PCR assay. TCRdb's version of the immuneACCESS table is confined to in-frame rearrangements and falls short of the full clone set. An unresolved V gene accounts for under half of the shortfall where checked; the remainder is of unknown origin. Present in this sample are tens of thousands of clones, approximately 94% of which were seen just once. 0.25% of the sample goes to the ten largest clones. After removal of 7 bases from V and 4 bases from J, the junction retains 7 bases not matched to a gene. From the germline V gene, CDR1 is SGDLS and CDR2 is YYNGEE. Taken from cysteine to phenylalanine, the CDR3 has 13 residues. The retained sequence is limited to the CDR3, 39 bases, with the frame set at the first base.

This chain is built from TRBV9 and TRBJ1-1, and TRBD1 aligns with 7 junction nucleotides. The sequenced sample was T cells isolated from PBMCs. This clonotype originated in a human donor in good health. The CDR3 corresponds to CASQQGLGTEAFF. The bases are TGTGCCAGCCAACAGGGGCTGGGCACTGAAGCTTTCTTT.